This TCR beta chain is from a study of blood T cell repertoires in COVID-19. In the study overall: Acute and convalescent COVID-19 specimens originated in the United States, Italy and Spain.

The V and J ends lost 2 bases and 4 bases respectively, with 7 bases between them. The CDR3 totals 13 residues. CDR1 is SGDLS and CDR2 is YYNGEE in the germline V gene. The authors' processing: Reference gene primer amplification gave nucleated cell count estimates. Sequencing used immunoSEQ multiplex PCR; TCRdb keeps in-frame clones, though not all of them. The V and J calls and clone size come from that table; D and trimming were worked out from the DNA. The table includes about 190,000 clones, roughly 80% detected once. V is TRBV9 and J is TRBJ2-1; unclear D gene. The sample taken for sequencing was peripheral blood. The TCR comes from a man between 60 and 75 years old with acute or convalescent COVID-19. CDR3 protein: CASSVDNYNEQFF. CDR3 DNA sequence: TGTGCCAGCAGCGTTGACAATTACAATGAGCAGTTCTTC.